The present T cell receptor beta chain was sequenced within a study of sequential checkpoint blockade in melanoma. Study overall: Arm A got nivolumab then ipilimumab; arm B the reverse, 1:1. Each arm's sequence ended with maintenance nivolumab.

Stated treatment: randomized to nivolumab then ipilimumab (arm A) or the reverse (arm B). There are 13 residues in the CDR3. Looked up from germline, CDR1 is GTSNPN and CDR2 is SVGIG (reference sequence). Deletions cut 1 base from V and 0 bases from J, with 7 bases between. This clone showed up just a few times. Other DNA sequences in the same sample also yield this CDR3. Only in-frame clones appear in the TCRdb table, and some are missing; sequencing was by immunoSEQ multiplex PCR. The sample has about 10,000 clones; 73% are singletons. The source of this sequence is a human donor with melanoma. This specimen consisted of CD8+ T cells sorted from blood (inferred from file names), obtained from a patient given nivolumab and ipilimumab in sequence. This chain uses TRBV30 with TRBJ2-7, with a tentative D call TRBD1 (6 bases). CDR3 residues: CAWSGDNSYEQYF. The CDR3 DNA sequence: TGTGCCTGGAGTGGGGACAACTCCTACGAGCAGTACTTC.